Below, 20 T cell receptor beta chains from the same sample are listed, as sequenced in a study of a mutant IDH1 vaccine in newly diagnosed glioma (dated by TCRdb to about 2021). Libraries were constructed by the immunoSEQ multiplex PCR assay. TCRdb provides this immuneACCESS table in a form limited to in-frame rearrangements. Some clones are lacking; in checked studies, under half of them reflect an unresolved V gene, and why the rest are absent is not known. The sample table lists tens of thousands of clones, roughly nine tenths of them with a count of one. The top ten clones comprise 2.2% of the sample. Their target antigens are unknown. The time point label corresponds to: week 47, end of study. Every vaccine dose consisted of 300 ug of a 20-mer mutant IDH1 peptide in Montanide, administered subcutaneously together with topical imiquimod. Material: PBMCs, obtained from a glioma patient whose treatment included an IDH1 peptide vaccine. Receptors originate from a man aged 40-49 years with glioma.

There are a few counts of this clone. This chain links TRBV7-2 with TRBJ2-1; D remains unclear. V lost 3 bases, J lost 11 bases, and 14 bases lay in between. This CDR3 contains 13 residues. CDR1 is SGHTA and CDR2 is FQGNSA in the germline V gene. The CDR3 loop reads CASSFDLRRQQFF. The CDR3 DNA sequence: TGTGCCAGCAGCTTCGATCTCCGGCGCCAGCAGTTCTTC.

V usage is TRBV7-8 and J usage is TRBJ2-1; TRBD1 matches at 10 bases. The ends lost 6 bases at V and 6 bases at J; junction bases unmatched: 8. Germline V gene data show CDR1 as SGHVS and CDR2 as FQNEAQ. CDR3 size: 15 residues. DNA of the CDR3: TGTGCCAGCAGTATCGCCGGGACAGGGGCCAATGAGCAGTTCTTC. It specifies CASSIAGTGANEQFF.

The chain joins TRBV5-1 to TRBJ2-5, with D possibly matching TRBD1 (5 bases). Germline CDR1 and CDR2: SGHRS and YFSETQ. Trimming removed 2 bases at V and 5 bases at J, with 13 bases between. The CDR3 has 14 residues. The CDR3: CASSLTGLMETQYF. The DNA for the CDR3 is TGCGCCAGCAGCTTAACAGGCCTTATGGAGACCCAGTACTTC.

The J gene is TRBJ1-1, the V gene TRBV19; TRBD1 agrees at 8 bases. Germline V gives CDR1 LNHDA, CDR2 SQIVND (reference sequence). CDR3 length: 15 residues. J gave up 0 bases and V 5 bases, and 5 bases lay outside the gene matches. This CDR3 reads CASSDRGWMNTEAFF. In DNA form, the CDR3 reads TGTGCCAGTAGTGACAGGGGATGGATGAACACTGAAGCTTTCTTT.

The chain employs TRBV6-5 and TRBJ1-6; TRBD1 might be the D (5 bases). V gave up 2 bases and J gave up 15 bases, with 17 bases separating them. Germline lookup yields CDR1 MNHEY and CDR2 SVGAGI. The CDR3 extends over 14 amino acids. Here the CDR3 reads CASSYPGTDIRLHF. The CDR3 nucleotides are TGTGCCAGCAGTTACCCGGGGACGGATATACGCCTCCACTTT.

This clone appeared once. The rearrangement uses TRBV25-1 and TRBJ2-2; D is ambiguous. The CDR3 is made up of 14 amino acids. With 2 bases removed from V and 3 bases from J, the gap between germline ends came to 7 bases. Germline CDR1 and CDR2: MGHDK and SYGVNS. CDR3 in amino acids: CASSEMSDTGELFF. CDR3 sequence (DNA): TGTGCCAGCAGTGAAATGTCGGACACCGGGGAGCTGTTTTTT.

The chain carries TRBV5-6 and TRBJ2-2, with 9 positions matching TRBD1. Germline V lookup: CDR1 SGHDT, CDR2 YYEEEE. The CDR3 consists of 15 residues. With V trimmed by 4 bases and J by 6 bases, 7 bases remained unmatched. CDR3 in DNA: TGTGCCAGCAGCCAAATACAGGGGGCGGCCGGGGAGCTGTTTTTT. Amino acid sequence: CASSQIQGAAGELFF.

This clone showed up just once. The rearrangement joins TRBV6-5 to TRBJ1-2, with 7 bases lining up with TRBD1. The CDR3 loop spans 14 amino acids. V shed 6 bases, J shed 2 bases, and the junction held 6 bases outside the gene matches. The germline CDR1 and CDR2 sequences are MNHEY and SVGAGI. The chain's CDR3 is CASRDRTGNYGYTF. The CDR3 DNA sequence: TGTGCCAGCAGGGATAGGACAGGCAACTATGGCTACACCTTC.

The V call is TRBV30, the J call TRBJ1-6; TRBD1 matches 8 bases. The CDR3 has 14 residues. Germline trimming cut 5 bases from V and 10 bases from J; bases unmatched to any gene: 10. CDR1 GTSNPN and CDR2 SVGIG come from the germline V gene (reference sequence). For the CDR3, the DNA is TGTGCCTGGCGCGTAACAGGGGGGCGGTCACCCCTCCACTTT. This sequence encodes CAWRVTGGRSPLHF. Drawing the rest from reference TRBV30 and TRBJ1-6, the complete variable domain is SQTIHQWPATLVQPVGSPLSLECTVEGTSNPNLYWYRQAAGRGLQLLFYSVGIGQISSEVPQNLSASRPQDRQFILSSKKLLLSDSGFYLCAWRVTGGRSPLHFGNGTRLTVT.

This CDR3 reads CASSVTGANQPQHF. CDR3 DNA sequence: TGTGCCAGCAGTGTGACAGGGGCCAATCAGCCCCAGCATTTT. The V call is TRBV6-1, the J call TRBJ1-5, with TRBD1 matching over 8 bases. The CDR3 has 14 residues. The V segment lost 4 bases and the J segment 3 bases; nucleotides outside the gene matches: 2. CDR1 MNHNS and CDR2 SASEGT come from the germline V gene.

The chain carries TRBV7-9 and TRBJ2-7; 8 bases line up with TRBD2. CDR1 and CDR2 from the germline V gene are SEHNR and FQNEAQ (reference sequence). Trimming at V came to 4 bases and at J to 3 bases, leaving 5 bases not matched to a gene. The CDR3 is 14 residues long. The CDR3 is CASSSISGSYEQYF. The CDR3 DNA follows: TGTGCCAGCAGCTCCATAAGCGGGAGCTACGAGCAGTACTTC. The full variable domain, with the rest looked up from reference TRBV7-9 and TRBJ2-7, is DTGVSQNPRHKITKRGQNVTFRCDPISEHNRLYWYRQTLGQGPEFLTYFQNEAQLEKSRLLSDRFSAERPKGSFSTLEIQRTEQGDSAMYLCASSSISGSYEQYFGPGTRLTVT.

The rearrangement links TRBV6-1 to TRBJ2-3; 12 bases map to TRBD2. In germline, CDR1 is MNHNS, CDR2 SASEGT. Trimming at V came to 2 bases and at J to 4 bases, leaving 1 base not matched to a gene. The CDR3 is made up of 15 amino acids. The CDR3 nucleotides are TGTGCCAGCAGTGAACTAGCGGGAGGGCCAGATACGCAGTATTTT. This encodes CASSELAGGPDTQYF.

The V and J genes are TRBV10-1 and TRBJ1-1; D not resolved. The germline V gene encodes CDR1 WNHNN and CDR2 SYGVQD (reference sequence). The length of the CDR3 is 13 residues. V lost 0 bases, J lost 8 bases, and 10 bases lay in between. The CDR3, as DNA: TGCGCCAGCAGTGAGTCGGGCACTTCCGAAGCTTTCTTT. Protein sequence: CASSESGTSEAFF.

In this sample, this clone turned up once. The CDR3 DNA follows: TGCGCCAGCAGAGCGGGGGGGCCAGATACGCAGTATTTT. Protein product: CASRAGGPDTQYF. This chain links TRBV10-2 with TRBJ2-3, with TRBD2 identical over 10 bases. J lost 4 bases, V lost 6 bases, and 1 base had no gene match. This CDR3 has 13 residues. The V gene's germline CDR1 is WSHSY and CDR2 SAAADI.

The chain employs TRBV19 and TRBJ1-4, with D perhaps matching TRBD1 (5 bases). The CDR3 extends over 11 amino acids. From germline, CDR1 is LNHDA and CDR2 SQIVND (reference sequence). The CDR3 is CASGGGEKLFF. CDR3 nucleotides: TGTGCTTCCGGGGGAGGCGAAAAACTGTTTTTT.

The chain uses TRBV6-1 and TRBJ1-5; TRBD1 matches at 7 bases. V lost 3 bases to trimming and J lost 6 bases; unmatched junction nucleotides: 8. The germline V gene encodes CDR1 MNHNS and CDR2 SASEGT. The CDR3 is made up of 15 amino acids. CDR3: CASSESTGFAQPQHF. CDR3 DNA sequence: TGTGCCAGCAGTGAGTCGACAGGGTTTGCTCAGCCCCAGCATTTT.

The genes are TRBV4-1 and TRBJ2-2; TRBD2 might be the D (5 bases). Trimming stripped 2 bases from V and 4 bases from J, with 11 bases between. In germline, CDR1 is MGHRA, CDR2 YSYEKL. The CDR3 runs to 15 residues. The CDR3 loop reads CASSQTRVATGELFF. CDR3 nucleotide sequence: TGCGCCAGCAGCCAAACGAGGGTCGCCACCGGGGAGCTGTTTTTT.

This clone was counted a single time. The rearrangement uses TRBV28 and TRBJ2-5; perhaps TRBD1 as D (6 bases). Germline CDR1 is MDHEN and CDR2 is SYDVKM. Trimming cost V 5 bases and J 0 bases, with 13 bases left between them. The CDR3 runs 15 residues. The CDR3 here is CASSPMGANQETQYF. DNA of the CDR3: TGTGCCAGCAGTCCGATGGGGGCCAACCAAGAGACCCAGTACTTC.

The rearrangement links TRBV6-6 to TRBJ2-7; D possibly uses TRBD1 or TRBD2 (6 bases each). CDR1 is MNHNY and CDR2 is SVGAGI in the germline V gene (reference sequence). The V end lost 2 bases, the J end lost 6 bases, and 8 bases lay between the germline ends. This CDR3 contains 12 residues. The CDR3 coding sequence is TGTGCCAGCAGTTACCGGGGGCGCGAGCAGTACGTC. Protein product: CASSYRGREQYV.

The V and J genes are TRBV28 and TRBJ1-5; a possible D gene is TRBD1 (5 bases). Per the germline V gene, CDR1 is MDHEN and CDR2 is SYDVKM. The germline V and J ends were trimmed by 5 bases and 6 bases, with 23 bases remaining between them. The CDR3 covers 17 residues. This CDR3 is CASSPRSRGRPPQPQHF. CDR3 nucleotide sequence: TGTGCCAGCAGTCCCCGGAGTCGGGGCCGCCCCCCTCAGCCCCAGCATTTT.